The clone carrying this T cell receptor (beta chain) was detected only a few times. The antigen remains undetermined. The sample belongs to a study of T cells after yellow fever vaccination. Study observations and caveats: Contamination of FACS-sorted repertoires by abundant clonotypes from the bulk population could occur.

V shed 4 bases and J shed 5 bases, with 18 bases lying between them. The germline CDR1 and CDR2 sequences are MGHDK and SYGVNS. This CDR3 has 16 residues. MiXCR was run by TCRdb on the 5' RACE reads, yielding one entry per CDR3 protein. The table includes over 300,000 distinct CDR3 sequences, approximately 4% detected once. The TCR originated in a young man who received the YFV17D yellow fever vaccine. This specimen was PBMCs, taken 5 days after the yellow fever booster vaccination. V gene TRBV25-1 combines with J gene TRBJ2-1; no firm D call. Here the CDR3 reads CASSVSPGIKHNEQFF. DNA of the CDR3: TGTGCCAGCAGTGTATCCCCCGGAATAAAACACAATGAGCAGTTCTTC.